These 16 T cell receptor beta chains share one sample of origin, sequenced in a study of identifying expanded T cells in peripheral blood. Profiled with immunoSEQ multiplex PCR; TCRdb holds only in-frame clones, not every one. The repertoire consists of tens of thousands of clones, with over 75% occurring once and the leading ten covering roughly 5%. The material sequenced was blood. These receptors all come from a person aged 18-69 years in good health.

This chain uses TRBV15 with TRBJ2-7; 11 nucleotides align to TRBD2. The CDR3 is made up of 17 amino acids. After removal of 5 bases from V and 2 bases from J, the junction contained 11 bases not matched to a gene. The germline V gene has CDR1 LNHNV and CDR2 YYDKDF (reference sequence). The CDR3 loop reads CATSPLGTSGLPYEQYF. The CDR3 DNA follows: TGTGCCACCAGCCCTCTTGGGACTAGCGGTCTTCCCTACGAGCAGTACTTC.

This chain links TRBV7-9 with TRBJ1-1; D perhaps matches TRBD1 (5 bases). V was trimmed by 8 bases and J by 9 bases, leaving 13 bases between them. The germline V gene encodes CDR1 SEHNR and CDR2 FQNEAQ (reference sequence). The CDR3 length is 11 residues. The CDR3 DNA is TGTGCCAGCCGGGACGGCCCCAAAGCTTTCTTT. This gives the protein CASRDGPKAFF.

V is TRBV5-8 and J is TRBJ2-7; TRBD1 agrees at 9 bases. The CDR3 contains 14 residues. Germline trimming cut 5 bases from V and 3 bases from J; bases unmatched to any gene: 6. Germline assignment: CDR1 SGHTS and CDR2 YDEGEE. CDR3 sequence (DNA): TGTGCCAGCAGACGACGGGACAGGGTCTACGAGCAGTACTTC. Translated, it gives CASRRRDRVYEQYF.

This rearrangement joins TRBV2 to TRBJ2-2, with 10 bases matching TRBD2. This CDR3 comprises 15 residues. V shed 6 bases, J shed 8 bases, and the junction held 9 bases outside the gene matches. The germline CDR1 and CDR2 sequences are SNHLY and FYNNEI. The CDR3 loop is CASRGPSGGAGELFF. Written as DNA, the CDR3 is TGTGCCAGCAGGGGTCCTAGCGGGGGAGCTGGGGAGCTGTTTTTT.

The V gene is TRBV9, the J gene TRBJ2-1; D not resolved. Trimming cost V 2 bases and J 6 bases, with 12 bases left between them. The germline V gene encodes CDR1 SGDLS and CDR2 YYNGEE. CDR3 length: 14 amino acids. Here the CDR3 reads CASSVGSFGNEQFF. Here the CDR3 DNA reads TGTGCCAGCAGCGTGGGTAGCTTCGGCAATGAGCAGTTCTTC.

The CDR3 nucleotides read TGTGCCAGCAGTGAAGCGCTTGGGGGGAACATTCAGTACTTC. This encodes CASSEALGGNIQYF. The chain has TRBV2 and TRBJ2-4; TRBD2 is a possible D gene (6 bases). Per germline, CDR1 SNHLY and CDR2 FYNNEI. The CDR3 is 14 amino acids. Trimming removed 0 bases from V and 7 bases from J, with 10 bases in between.

The chain joins TRBV2 to TRBJ1-6; D is possibly TRBD1 (5 bases). The CDR3 spans 14 residues. Trimming removed 5 bases from V and 6 bases from J, with 11 bases in between. Germline values: CDR1 SNHLY, CDR2 FYNNEI. Here the CDR3 DNA reads TGTGCCAGCAGTCAACGGGGGTCTAATTCACCCCTCCACTTT. Translation gives CASSQRGSNSPLHF.

The chain recombines TRBV23-1 with TRBJ1-2, with a weak D call TRBD1 (5 bases). TRBV23-1 is sorted into the ORF group, with uncertain function. The CDR3 spans 13 residues. V shed 0 bases and J shed 5 bases, with 7 bases lying between them. CDR3 bases: TGCGCCAGCAGTCAATCTCAGGGTTATGGCTACACCTTC. Amino acids: CASSQSQGYGYTF.

The rearrangement joins TRBV5-4 to TRBJ1-2, with D possibly being TRBD1 (6 bases). Germline V lookup: CDR1 SGHNT, CDR2 YYREEE (reference sequence). V shed 6 bases and J shed 2 bases, with 11 bases lying between them. There are 13 residues in the CDR3. CDR3 in DNA: TGTGCCAGCACACCACAGGGAAACTATGGCTACACCTTC. This sequence encodes CASTPQGNYGYTF.

The rearrangement uses TRBV5-1 and TRBJ2-1; 9 bases line up with TRBD2. The junction had 6 bases not matched to a gene; V was cut back by 4 bases and J by 1 base. Germline V CDR1 and CDR2: SGHRS, YFSETQ. This CDR3 has 16 residues. CDR3 DNA: TGCGCCAGCAGCACCTGGACTAGCGAGTCCTACAATGAGCAGTTCTTC. It is translated as CASSTWTSESYNEQFF.

The chain carries TRBV6-6 and TRBJ2-7; D not resolved. The CDR3 totals 15 residues. The germline CDR1 and CDR2 sequences are MNHNY and SVGAGI (reference sequence). The ends were cut back, 4 bases at V and 3 bases at J, with 16 bases in the middle. CDR3 coding DNA: TGTGCCAGCAGTTCCGACTCCGCCGTGGGCTACGAGCAGTACTTC. Translating gives CASSSDSAVGYEQYF.

This chain uses TRBV15 with TRBJ2-5, with D uncertain. Trimming removed 3 bases from V and 0 bases from J, with 5 bases in between. The CDR3 contains 13 residues. Germline CDR1 reads LNHNV; CDR2 reads YYDKDF (reference sequence). The CDR3 reads CATSSDYQETQYF. Here the CDR3 DNA reads TGTGCCACCAGCAGTGACTACCAAGAGACCCAGTACTTC.

The chain has TRBV28 and TRBJ1-1; no clear D. CDR3 length: 14 residues. Germline CDR1 is MDHEN and CDR2 is SYDVKM. Trimming cost V 4 bases and J 0 bases, with 9 bases left between them. CDR3 in amino acids: CASSSPGLNTEAFF. In DNA form, the CDR3 reads TGTGCCAGCAGTTCTCCGGGCCTGAACACTGAAGCTTTCTTT.

The chain is built from TRBV5-1 and TRBJ1-6, with unresolved D. CDR1 and CDR2 (germline): SGHRS, YFSETQ. This CDR3 region has 15 residues. V shed 5 bases and J shed 7 bases, with 16 bases lying between them. CDR3 loop: CASREGAPGNSPLHF. In DNA form, the CDR3 reads TGCGCCAGCAGGGAGGGAGCCCCGGGGAATTCACCCCTCCACTTT.

The V call is TRBV2, the J call TRBJ2-1; no reliable D call. Germline assignment: CDR1 SNHLY and CDR2 FYNNEI. Trimming took off 2 bases at V and 6 bases at J, with 8 bases between the two ends. This CDR3 has 13 amino acids. The CDR3 is CASSEMLTNEQFF. The CDR3 DNA is TGTGCCAGCAGTGAAATGTTGACCAATGAGCAGTTCTTC. Complete variable domain (other parts from reference TRBV2 and TRBJ2-1): EPEVTQTPSHQVTQMGQEVILRCVPISNHLYFYWYRQILGQKVEFLVSFYNNEISEKSEIFDDQFSVERPDGSNFTLKIRSTKLEDSAMYFCASSEMLTNEQFFGPGTRLTVL.

The chain uses TRBV28 and TRBJ2-7; 9 nucleotides agree with TRBD2. Per germline, CDR1 MDHEN and CDR2 SYDVKM. The CDR3 contains 20 residues. V lost 4 bases to trimming and J lost 0 bases; unmatched junction nucleotides: 19. CDR3 region: CASSSIRGRLAVPSSYEQYF. The CDR3 nucleotides are TGTGCCAGCAGTTCAATCCGTGGAAGACTAGCGGTCCCTAGCTCCTACGAGCAGTACTTC. Full variable domain (missing parts from reference TRBV28 and TRBJ2-7): DVKVTQSSRYLVKRTGEKVFLECVQDMDHENMFWYRQDPGLGLRLIYFSYDVKMKEKGDIPEGYSVSREKKERFSLILESASTNQTSMYLCASSSIRGRLAVPSSYEQYFGPGTRLTVT.